A single sample gave rise to the 9 T cell receptor beta chains below, sequenced in a study of T cells in pancreatic ductal adenocarcinoma. Repertoires were generated with immunoSEQ multiplex PCR, while TCRdb's copy carries only in-frame clones and drops some. The repertoire holds over 15,000 clones, with almost 90% as singletons. Surgery without prior neoadjuvant therapy was the treatment of the selected pancreatic ductal adenocarcinoma patients. Sequencing input: PBMCs. The origin of the receptors is a human donor with pancreatic ductal adenocarcinoma.

The chain is built from TRBV21-1 and TRBJ2-5; no check of the table's D call, TRBD2, against the DNA was made. TRBV21-1 is designated a pseudogene. CDR3 length equals 16 residues. The CDR3 protein is CASSKGGGGDEETQYF. The CDR3 region has the DNA TGTGCCAGCAGCAAAGGTGGCGGGGGGGATGAAGAGACCCAGTACTTC.

This rearrangement joins TRBV6-5 to TRBJ1-1; 7 bases align to TRBD1. J lost 4 bases, V lost 0 bases, and 5 bases had no gene match. The V gene's germline CDR1 is MNHEY and CDR2 SVGAGI. The CDR3 is made up of 15 amino acids. The CDR3 nucleotides read TGTGCCAGCAGTTACTCAGGGGGCGATATCACTGAAGCTTTCTTT. This codes for CASSYSGGDITEAFF.

The rearrangement links TRBV2 to TRBJ2-6; no reliable D call. In germline, CDR1 is SNHLY, CDR2 FYNNEI. This CDR3 is 15 amino acids long. Trimming shortened V by 10 bases and J by 0 bases, and 13 bases separated the two germline ends. In DNA form, the CDR3 reads TGTGCCACCACCCTATATGACTCTGGGGCCAACGTCCTGACTTTC. This codes for CATTLYDSGANVLTF.

This rearrangement joins TRBV9 to TRBJ1-2, with unresolved D. The ends were cut back, 4 bases at V and 7 bases at J, with 17 bases in the middle. This CDR3 comprises 14 residues. The V gene's germline CDR1 is SGDLS and CDR2 YYNGEE. In DNA form, the CDR3 reads TGTGCCAGCAGCACCCAGGCAGATCTATTTGGCTACACCTTC. Its protein is CASSTQADLFGYTF.

In its sample, this clone was seen once. The rearrangement joins TRBV28 to TRBJ1-2; D not certain. This CDR3 contains 13 residues. Trimming cost V 5 bases and J 8 bases, with 15 bases left between them. From germline, CDR1 is MDHEN and CDR2 SYDVKM. The CDR3 DNA reads TGTGCCAGCAGTATAGGCCTTCAGAGGGGCTACACCTTC. Its protein product is CASSIGLQRGYTF.

This clone appeared once. This chain connects TRBV6-5 to TRBJ1-4; 7 nucleotides match TRBD1. The V gene end was trimmed by 6 bases and the J gene end by 3 bases; junction bases not matched to a gene: 7. CDR1 and CDR2 (germline): MNHEY, SVGAGI. The length of the CDR3 is 15 residues. In DNA form, the CDR3 reads TGTGCCAGCAGGCGACAGGGTGGGCCTAATGAAAAACTGTTTTTT. Translated: CASRRQGGPNEKLFF.

V gene TRBV9 combines with J gene TRBJ2-6; 7 positions match TRBD1. This CDR3 region has 16 residues. V lost 3 bases, J lost 2 bases, and 5 bases stayed unmatched. Germline V gene lookup returns CDR1 SGDLS and CDR2 YYNGEE. The CDR3 DNA sequence: TGTGCCAGCAGCGCTTCCGGGACAGCTGGGGCCAACGTCCTGACTTTC. The encoded protein is CASSASGTAGANVLTF.

This clone has just one count. The rearrangement links TRBV28 to TRBJ1-2; 8 bases agree with TRBD1. The CDR3 is made up of 12 amino acids. The V and J ends lost 11 bases and 4 bases, in that order; junction bases with no gene match: 6. Germline values: CDR1 MDHEN, CDR2 SYDVKM. The CDR3 loop reads CAVRQGTYGYTF. CDR3 sequence (DNA): TGTGCCGTCAGACAGGGGACCTATGGCTACACCTTC.

In DNA, the CDR3 is TGTGCCAGCAGCTTAGGGTCCGGGAAGGGTGGTCAGCCCCAGCATTTT. It translates to CASSLGSGKGGQPQHF. The chain carries TRBV7-2 and TRBJ1-5; no firm D call. Per the germline V gene, CDR1 is SGHTA and CDR2 is FQGNSA. This CDR3 region has 16 residues. The V and J ends lost 1 base and 6 bases respectively, with 16 bases between them.